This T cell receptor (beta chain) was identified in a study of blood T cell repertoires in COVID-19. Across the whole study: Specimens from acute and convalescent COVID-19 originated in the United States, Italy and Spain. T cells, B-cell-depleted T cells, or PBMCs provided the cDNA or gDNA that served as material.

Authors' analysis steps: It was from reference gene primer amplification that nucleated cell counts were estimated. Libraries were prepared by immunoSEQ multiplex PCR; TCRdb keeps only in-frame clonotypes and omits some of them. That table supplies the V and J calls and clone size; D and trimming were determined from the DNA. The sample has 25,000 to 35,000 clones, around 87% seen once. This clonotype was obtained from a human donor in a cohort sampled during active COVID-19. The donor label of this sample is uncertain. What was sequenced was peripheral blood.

CDR3 nucleotides: TGTGCCACCGGGAGGGCGGGGACCACCGGGGAGCTGTTTTTT. Translating gives CATGRAGTTGELFF. V gene TRBV24-1 combines with J gene TRBJ2-2, with 7 nucleotides matching TRBD2. Germline V CDR1 and CDR2: KGHDR, SFDVKD. This CDR3 is built from 14 residues. V dropped 9 bases and J dropped 4; count of bases not matched to a gene: 7.